This TCR beta chain was identified during a study of blood T cell repertoires in COVID-19 (dated by TCRdb to 2019 to 2021). For the wider study: The collaborator samples originated in the United States, Italy and Spain and spanned the acute and convalescent phases of COVID-19. The material from the prospective study consisted of cDNA or gDNA derived from T cells, B-cell-depleted T cells, or PBMCs. The dataset comprised deeply sampled blood TCRbeta repertoires from subjects exposed to, actively infected with, or recovered from COVID-19. The repertoires were released in a freely available public database meant as a resource for research on the immune response to SARS-CoV-2. Samples came from the ongoing ImmuneRACE study (first 160 participants) plus 1,254 subjects from 6 global collaborators. Sample metadata almost always included a de-identified subject ID, COVID-19 status, age in years and sex. Where available, HLA class I and class II types were taken from metadata supplied by the sample provider and were not determined by assay-based typing.

What the work shows at the level of the full study, not this receptor alone: The quantity of clinical and demographic metadata differed by source and by participant and was supplied without curation.

Each collaborating institution followed its own protocols to collect whole blood in K2EDTA tubes. Collaborator samples were shipped for TCRbeta analysis as frozen whole blood, isolated PBMCs, or DNA extracted from either sample type. The CDR3 runs 13 residues from the cysteine to the phenylalanine. Only CDR3 DNA remains: 39 bases, in frame from the first base. Cut back by 1 base and 4 bases, the V and J ends lie 8 bases apart. CDR1 and CDR2 (SGHTS, YDEGEE) derive from the germline V gene. As concerns this clone: No antigen is known for it. No qualities accompany the bases; no much larger clone lies one base away.

TCRbeta CDR3 regions were amplified from genomic DNA using the immunoSEQ Assay, a bias-controlled multiplex PCR. Regarding the original processing steps: The number of nucleated cells in each sample was estimated by amplification of reference gene primers within the assay. To quantify the absolute abundance of each unique TCRbeta CDR3 rearrangement, sequence reads were collapsed and filtered. For each sample, productive Simpson clonality was calculated as the square root of Simpson's diversity index across productive rearrangements. TCRdb provides this immuneACCESS table in a form limited to in-frame rearrangements. Some clones are lacking; in checked studies, under half of them reflect an unresolved V gene, and why the rest are absent is not known. For V, J and clone size, that table is used; D and trimming come from the DNA. A total of about 51,000 clones appear in this sample, 82% of them only once. The ten biggest clones cover roughly 14% of the sample.

The source of this sequence is a human donor with acute or convalescent COVID-19. The donor label of this sample is uncertain. The rearrangement combines TRBV5-8 with TRBJ1-1; TRBD1 is possibly the D segment (5 matching bases). Sequencing was carried out using peripheral blood. For the CDR3, the sequence is CASSLKGFTEAFF. The DNA sequence is given as TGTGCCAGCAGCTTGAAGGGGTTCACTGAAGCTTTCTTT.